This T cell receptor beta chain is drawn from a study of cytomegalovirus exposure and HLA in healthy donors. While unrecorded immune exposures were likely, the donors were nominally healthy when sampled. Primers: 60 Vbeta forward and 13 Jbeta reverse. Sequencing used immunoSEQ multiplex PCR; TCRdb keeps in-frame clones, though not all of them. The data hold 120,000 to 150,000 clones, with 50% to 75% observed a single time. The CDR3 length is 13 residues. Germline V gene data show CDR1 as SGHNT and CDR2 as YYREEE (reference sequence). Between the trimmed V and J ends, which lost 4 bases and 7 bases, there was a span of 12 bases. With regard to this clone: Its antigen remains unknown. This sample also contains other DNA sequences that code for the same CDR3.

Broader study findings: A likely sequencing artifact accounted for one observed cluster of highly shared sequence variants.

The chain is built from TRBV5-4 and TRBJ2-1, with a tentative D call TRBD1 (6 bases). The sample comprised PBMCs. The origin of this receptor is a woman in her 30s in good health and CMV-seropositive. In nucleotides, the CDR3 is TGTGCCAGCAGCCCCCCCAGGGGTAATGAGCAGTTCTTC. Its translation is CASSPPRGNEQFF.